The 18 T cell receptor beta chains presented below share a single source sample, sequenced in a study of early T cells in non-severe SARS-CoV-2 infection. MiXCR, applied by TCRdb to the 5' RACE reads, yields one record per CDR3 protein. The table has roughly 67,000 distinct CDR3 sequences, over 9% seen once. The source material was whole blood. The origin of the receptors is an adult who was a healthcare worker with PCR-confirmed SARS-CoV-2 infection or an uninfected control (not recorded which).

This clonotype showed up many times. V usage is TRBV6-2 or TRBV6-3 and J usage is TRBJ2-7, with D hard to call. The CDR3 has 13 residues. CDR1 and CDR2 from the germline V gene are MNHEY and SVGEGT. The V end was cut by 4 bases, the J end by 2 bases, with 9 bases between. CDR3 coding DNA: TGTGCCAGCAGTTCGTGGAGAACCTACGAGCAGTACTTC. It codes for CASSSWRTYEQYF.

The chain links TRBV5-1 to TRBJ1-1; no clear D. Germline V lookup: CDR1 SGHRS, CDR2 YFSETQ. CDR3 length equals 15 residues. Trimming removed 4 bases at V and 2 bases at J, with 15 bases between. The chain's CDR3 is CASSPAGGFNTEAFF. DNA of the CDR3: TGCGCCAGCAGCCCCGCTGGCGGCTTCAACACTGAAGCTTTCTTT.

The chain recombines TRBV11-2 with TRBJ2-3, with D perhaps TRBD2 (7 bases). V gave up 5 bases and J gave up 5 bases, with 23 bases separating them. The germline V gene has CDR1 SGHAT and CDR2 FQNNGV. The CDR3 runs 17 residues. CDR3 coding DNA: TGTGCCAGCAGCCAACCCCCTGGGGGGGGGCCCAGAGATACGCAGTATTTT. Residues: CASSQPPGGGPRDTQYF.

This clonotype appeared many times. The genes are TRBV6-2 or TRBV6-3 and TRBJ1-2; maybe TRBD1 (5 bases). There are 13 residues in the CDR3. Trimming left V 8 bases short and J 8 bases short, with 18 bases between. Germline values: CDR1 MNHEY, CDR2 SVGEGT. The CDR3 region has the DNA TGTGCCAGCGTAAAACCCAGGGAATGGGGCTACACCTTC. Translated, it gives CASVKPREWGYTF.

The chain combines TRBV7-6 with TRBJ2-5, with D possibly being TRBD2 (5 bases). The CDR3 spans 15 residues. With 5 bases removed from V and 3 bases from J, the gap between germline ends came to 16 bases. Germline V lookup: CDR1 SGHVS, CDR2 FNYEAQ. The DNA for the CDR3 is TGTGCCAGCAGCCCCAGCCGGGGTAGGAAAGAGACCCAGTACTTC. Protein: CASSPSRGRKETQYF.

The chain uses TRBV7-2 and TRBJ1-1, with no clear D. Germline V CDR1 and CDR2: SGHTA, FQGNSA. Trimming took off 1 base at V and 8 bases at J, with 8 bases between the two ends. This CDR3 has 12 amino acids. CDR3 bases: TGTGCCAGCAGCTTAGGATCCCTCGAAGCTTTCTTT. Translated, it gives CASSLGSLEAFF.

V is TRBV7-2 and J is TRBJ2-5, with D unresolved. V dropped 7 bases and J dropped 2 bases, with 14 bases sitting between them. This CDR3 has 14 residues. Per germline, CDR1 SGHTA and CDR2 FQGNSA. This CDR3 is CASTSRMGQETQYF. CDR3 bases: TGTGCCAGCACAAGTAGGATGGGGCAAGAGACCCAGTACTTC.

The table lists this clonotype with many counts. Written as DNA, the CDR3 is TGTGCCAGCAGCCCCGGCCTCCCCGCTAACTATGGCTACACCTTC. Its translation: CASSPGLPANYGYTF. The rearrangement uses TRBV14 and TRBJ1-2; D not certain. The CDR3 totals 15 residues. Trimming removed 4 bases at V and 0 bases at J, with 12 bases between. CDR1 and CDR2 (germline): SGHDN, FVKESK.

This clonotype was counted between two and nine times. This sequence joins TRBV9 and TRBJ2-7; no clear D. The CDR3 length is 14 residues. V lost 0 bases and J 4 bases, leaving 11 bases between the germline ends. Germline V lookup: CDR1 SGDLS, CDR2 YYNGEE. CDR3 protein: CASSVGLELYEQYF. DNA of the CDR3: TGTGCCAGCAGCGTAGGTCTTGAGTTATACGAGCAGTACTTC.

This clonotype was recorded only once. This clone may be a read error of a much larger clone one base away. The V call is TRBV7-6, the J call TRBJ1-1; TRBD1 might be the D (6 bases). The germline V gene has CDR1 SGHVS and CDR2 FNYEAQ. The CDR3 is made up of 14 amino acids. CDR3 protein: CAGSSDRTNTEAFF. CDR3 nucleotides: TGTGCCGGCAGTTCGGACAGAACAAACACTGAAGCTTTCTTT.

This clonotype appeared a few times. The rearrangement links TRBV7-9 to TRBJ1-1; D gene unclear. V was trimmed by 5 bases and J by 5 bases, leaving 12 bases between them. There are 13 residues in the CDR3. Germline-derived CDR1 and CDR2 are SEHNR and FQNEAQ (reference sequence). The CDR3 nucleotides read TGTGCCAGCAGCCCCCCAGGCGTAACTGAAGCTTTCTTT. Translated: CASSPPGVTEAFF.

This chain links TRBV11-2 with TRBJ2-5; possibly TRBD2 for D (6 bases). Trimming removed 5 bases from V and 7 bases from J, with 23 bases in between. Germline V gene sequence: CDR1 SGHAT, CDR2 FQNNGV. This CDR3 has 16 amino acids. The chain's CDR3 is CASSPKDTSFSGTQYF. The CDR3 nucleotides read TGTGCCAGCAGCCCGAAAGATACTAGCTTCTCGGGGACCCAGTACTTC.

This clonotype was counted a few times. This chain connects TRBV6-1 to TRBJ2-3; perhaps TRBD1 as D (6 bases). Germline loops: CDR1 MNHNS, CDR2 SASEGT. Trimming removed 6 bases from V and 3 bases from J, with 13 bases in between. The CDR3 length is 14 residues. The CDR3 sequence is CASSSDRFTDTQYF. In nucleotides, the CDR3 is TGTGCCAGCAGCTCTGACAGGTTTACAGATACGCAGTATTTT.

This clonotype was recorded at least ten times. The V gene is TRBV6-5, the J gene TRBJ2-1; no clear D gene. V lost 2 bases and J 2 bases, leaving 10 bases between the germline ends. There are 15 residues in the CDR3. The V gene's germline CDR1 is MNHEY and CDR2 SVGAGI. DNA of the CDR3: TGTGCCAGCAGTTACAGAGACACAACCTACAATGAGCAGTTCTTC. The encoded protein is CASSYRDTTYNEQFF.

The gene calls are TRBV18 and TRBJ2-7; TRBD2 matches 12 bases. Germline trimming cut 4 bases from V and 3 bases from J; bases unmatched to any gene: 4. The CDR3 runs 15 residues. Germline V gives CDR1 KGHSH, CDR2 LQKENI. The CDR3 nucleotides read TGTGCCAGCTCACTCGGACTAGCGGGGAACTACGAGCAGTACTTC. This sequence encodes CASSLGLAGNYEQYF.

This clonotype was observed a handful of times. CDR3 in amino acids: CSVIQGARVEQYF. The CDR3 DNA reads as TGCAGCGTGATACAGGGGGCGCGAGTCGAGCAGTACTTC. The rearrangement links TRBV29-1 to TRBJ2-7; TRBD1 aligns across 9 bases. In germline, CDR1 is SQVTM, CDR2 ANQGSEA. Trimming at V came to 6 bases and at J to 6 bases, leaving 9 bases not matched to a gene. The CDR3 is 13 amino acids.

This clonotype has a count of ten or more. The CDR3 spells CASSPGGGQETQYF. As DNA, the CDR3 is TGTGCCAGCAGCCCCGGGGGAGGCCAAGAGACCCAGTACTTC. The chain has TRBV7-3 and TRBJ2-5; the D gene is possibly TRBD2 (6 bases). This CDR3 comprises 14 residues. Germline V gene lookup returns CDR1 SGHTA and CDR2 FQGTGA. V was pared by 5 bases and J by 1 base, with 11 bases between.

This chain links TRBV7-3 with TRBJ2-1; 12 bases fit TRBD2. V dropped 4 bases and J dropped 0; count of bases not matched to a gene: 1. This CDR3 comprises 16 residues. Germline CDR1 SGHTA, CDR2 FQGTGA. The CDR3 coding sequence is TGTGCCAGCAGCTCTAGCGGGGGGGCCTCCTACAATGAGCAGTTCTTC. This codes for CASSSSGGASYNEQFF.